The clone carrying this T cell receptor beta chain was observed a handful of times. Its antigen is not identified. The entry originates in a study of identical twins. Regarding the study as a whole: High-abundance cord blood beta clonotypes had fewer insertions; memory repertoires showed none. Cross-sectional statistics, not tracking of the same donors, supported the conclusions.

V was clipped by 5 bases and J by 4 bases, with 2 bases between them. CDR1 is LGHNT, CDR2 FRNRAP, per germline. This CDR3 comprises 11 residues. TCRdb re-called the 5' RACE reads with MiXCR, one entry per CDR3 protein. Of 700,000 or so distinct CDR3 sequences in the sample, approximately 21% are singletons; the top ten hold roughly 4.3%. This same sample was also part of a study on T cells expressing NK-cell markers. That work states: It was sorted CD3+CD56+NKG2C+, CD3+CD56+NKG2C- and CD3+CD56-NKG2C+ T cells that supplied the TCR beta repertoires.

The specimen sequenced was PBMCs. The chain has TRBV12-5 and TRBJ2-2; D is uncertain. This sequence was found in a woman under 30 in good health. The CDR3 bases are TGTGCTAGTGGTGGCACCGGGGAGCTGTTTTTT. Protein sequence: CASGGTGELFF. The full variable domain, its missing parts supplied by reference TRBV12-5 and TRBJ2-2, is DARVTQTPRHKVTEMGQEVTMRCQPILGHNTVFWYRQTMMQGLELLAYFRNRAPLDDSGMPKDRFSAEMPDATLATLKIQPSEPRDSAVYFCASGGTGELFFGEGSRLTVL.